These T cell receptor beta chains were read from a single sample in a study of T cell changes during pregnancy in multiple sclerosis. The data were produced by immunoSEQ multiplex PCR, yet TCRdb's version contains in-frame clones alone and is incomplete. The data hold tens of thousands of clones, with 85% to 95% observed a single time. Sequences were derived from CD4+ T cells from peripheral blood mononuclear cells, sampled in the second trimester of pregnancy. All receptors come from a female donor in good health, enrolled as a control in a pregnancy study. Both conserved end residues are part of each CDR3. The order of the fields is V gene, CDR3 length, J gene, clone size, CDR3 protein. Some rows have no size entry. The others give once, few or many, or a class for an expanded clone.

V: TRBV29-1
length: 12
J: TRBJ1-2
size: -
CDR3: CSASGTDYGYTF

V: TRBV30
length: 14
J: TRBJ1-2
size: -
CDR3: CAWSTRRRGHGYTF

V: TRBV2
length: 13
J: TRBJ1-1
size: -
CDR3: CASAVGGGTEAFF

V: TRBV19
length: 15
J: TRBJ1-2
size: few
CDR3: CASSIGDRRNYGYTF

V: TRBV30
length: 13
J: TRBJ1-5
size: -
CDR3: CAWTRGPNQPQHF

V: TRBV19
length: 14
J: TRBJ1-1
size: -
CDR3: CASSLRGRQGEAFF

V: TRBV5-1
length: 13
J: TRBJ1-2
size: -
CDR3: CASSLAGNYGYTF

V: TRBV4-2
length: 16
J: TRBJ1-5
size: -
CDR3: CASSQSDRGGNQPQHF

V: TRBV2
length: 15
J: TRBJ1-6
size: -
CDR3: CASSGRSSYNSPLHF

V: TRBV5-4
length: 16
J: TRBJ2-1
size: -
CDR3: CASSLGGGGPYNEQFF

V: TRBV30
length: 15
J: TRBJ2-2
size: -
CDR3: CAWRRTGGETGELFF

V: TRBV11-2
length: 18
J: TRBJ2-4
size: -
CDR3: CASSPAASGGWGKNIQYF

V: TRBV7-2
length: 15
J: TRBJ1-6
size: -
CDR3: CASSLVGTERSPLHF

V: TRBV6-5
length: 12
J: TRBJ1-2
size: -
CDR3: CASSRTGAGYTF

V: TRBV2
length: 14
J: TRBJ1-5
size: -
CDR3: CASSEVAVNQPQHF

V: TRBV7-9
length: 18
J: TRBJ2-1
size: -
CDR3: CASSSKRTSGGLYNEQFF

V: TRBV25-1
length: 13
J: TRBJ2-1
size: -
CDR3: CASSKTSFGEQFF

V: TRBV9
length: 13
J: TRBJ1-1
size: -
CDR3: CASSVYLNTEAFF